The 3 T cell receptor beta chains given below trace back to one sample, sequenced in a study of graft-versus-host responses after intestinal transplantation. The repertoire was sequenced with immunoSEQ multiplex PCR; TCRdb's copy has only in-frame clones and lacks some. The sample holds roughly 97,000 clones, 90% seen once. The starting material was PBMCs, obtained about 450 days after intestinal transplant. These receptor sequences come from a human patient who received an intestinal transplant, so some T cells may come from the graft donor.

The chain recombines TRBV10-3 with TRBJ2-3; the D gene could be TRBD1 or TRBD2 (5 bases each). CDR1 is ENHRY, CDR2 SYGVKD, per germline. The CDR3 sequence is 14 residues long. V was trimmed by 10 bases and J by 0 bases, leaving 14 bases between them. Here the CDR3 reads CATRDDPSTDTQYF. The CDR3 DNA follows: TGTGCCACCCGGGACGACCCTAGCACAGATACGCAGTATTTT.

The V and J genes are TRBV6-5 and TRBJ1-1; D remains unclear. The V gene lost 3 bases and the J gene lost 1 base, with 6 bases spanning the gap. Germline CDR1 reads MNHEY; CDR2 reads SVGAGI. The CDR3 has 13 residues. As DNA, the CDR3 is TGTGCCAGCAGTTATCAGCCGAACACTGAAGCTTTCTTT. Amino acid sequence: CASSYQPNTEAFF.

The V gene is TRBV7-9, the J gene TRBJ1-2, with D possibly being TRBD1 (5 bases). V gave up 5 bases and J gave up 4 bases, with 14 bases separating them. Germline V gene data show CDR1 as SEHNR and CDR2 as FQNEAQ (reference sequence). This CDR3 comprises 14 residues. CDR3 sequence reads: CASSPDPGPYGYTF. CDR3 nucleotide sequence: TGTGCCAGCAGCCCCGACCCGGGACCCTATGGCTACACCTTC.